The clone carrying this T cell receptor (beta chain) was recorded many times. Its target is unknown. The sample is drawn from a study of T cell repertoires in cytomegalovirus infection. For the study at large: Shared public TCR beta signatures pointed to both CMV infection and a matching HLA type.

This CDR3 spans 15 amino acids. Germline V lookup: CDR1 MNHEY, CDR2 SVGAGI. Trimming removed 5 bases from V and 5 bases from J, with 16 bases in between. From the reads, TCRdb called clonotypes with MiXCR, one entry per CDR3 protein. The sample records a few hundred thousand distinct CDR3 sequences, around 20% being singletons. This TCR was recovered from a human donor in good health (CMV status not recorded). Some clones in this sample may be carry-over from other donors' samples. This chain links TRBV6-5 with TRBJ1-5; unclear D gene. This specimen consisted of cultured PBMCs, obtained from culture after CMV antigen stimulation. CDR3 coding DNA: TGTGCCAGCAGTCGAGGATTCCCTCGAGATCAGCCCCAGCATTTT. Protein product: CASSRGFPRDQPQHF.